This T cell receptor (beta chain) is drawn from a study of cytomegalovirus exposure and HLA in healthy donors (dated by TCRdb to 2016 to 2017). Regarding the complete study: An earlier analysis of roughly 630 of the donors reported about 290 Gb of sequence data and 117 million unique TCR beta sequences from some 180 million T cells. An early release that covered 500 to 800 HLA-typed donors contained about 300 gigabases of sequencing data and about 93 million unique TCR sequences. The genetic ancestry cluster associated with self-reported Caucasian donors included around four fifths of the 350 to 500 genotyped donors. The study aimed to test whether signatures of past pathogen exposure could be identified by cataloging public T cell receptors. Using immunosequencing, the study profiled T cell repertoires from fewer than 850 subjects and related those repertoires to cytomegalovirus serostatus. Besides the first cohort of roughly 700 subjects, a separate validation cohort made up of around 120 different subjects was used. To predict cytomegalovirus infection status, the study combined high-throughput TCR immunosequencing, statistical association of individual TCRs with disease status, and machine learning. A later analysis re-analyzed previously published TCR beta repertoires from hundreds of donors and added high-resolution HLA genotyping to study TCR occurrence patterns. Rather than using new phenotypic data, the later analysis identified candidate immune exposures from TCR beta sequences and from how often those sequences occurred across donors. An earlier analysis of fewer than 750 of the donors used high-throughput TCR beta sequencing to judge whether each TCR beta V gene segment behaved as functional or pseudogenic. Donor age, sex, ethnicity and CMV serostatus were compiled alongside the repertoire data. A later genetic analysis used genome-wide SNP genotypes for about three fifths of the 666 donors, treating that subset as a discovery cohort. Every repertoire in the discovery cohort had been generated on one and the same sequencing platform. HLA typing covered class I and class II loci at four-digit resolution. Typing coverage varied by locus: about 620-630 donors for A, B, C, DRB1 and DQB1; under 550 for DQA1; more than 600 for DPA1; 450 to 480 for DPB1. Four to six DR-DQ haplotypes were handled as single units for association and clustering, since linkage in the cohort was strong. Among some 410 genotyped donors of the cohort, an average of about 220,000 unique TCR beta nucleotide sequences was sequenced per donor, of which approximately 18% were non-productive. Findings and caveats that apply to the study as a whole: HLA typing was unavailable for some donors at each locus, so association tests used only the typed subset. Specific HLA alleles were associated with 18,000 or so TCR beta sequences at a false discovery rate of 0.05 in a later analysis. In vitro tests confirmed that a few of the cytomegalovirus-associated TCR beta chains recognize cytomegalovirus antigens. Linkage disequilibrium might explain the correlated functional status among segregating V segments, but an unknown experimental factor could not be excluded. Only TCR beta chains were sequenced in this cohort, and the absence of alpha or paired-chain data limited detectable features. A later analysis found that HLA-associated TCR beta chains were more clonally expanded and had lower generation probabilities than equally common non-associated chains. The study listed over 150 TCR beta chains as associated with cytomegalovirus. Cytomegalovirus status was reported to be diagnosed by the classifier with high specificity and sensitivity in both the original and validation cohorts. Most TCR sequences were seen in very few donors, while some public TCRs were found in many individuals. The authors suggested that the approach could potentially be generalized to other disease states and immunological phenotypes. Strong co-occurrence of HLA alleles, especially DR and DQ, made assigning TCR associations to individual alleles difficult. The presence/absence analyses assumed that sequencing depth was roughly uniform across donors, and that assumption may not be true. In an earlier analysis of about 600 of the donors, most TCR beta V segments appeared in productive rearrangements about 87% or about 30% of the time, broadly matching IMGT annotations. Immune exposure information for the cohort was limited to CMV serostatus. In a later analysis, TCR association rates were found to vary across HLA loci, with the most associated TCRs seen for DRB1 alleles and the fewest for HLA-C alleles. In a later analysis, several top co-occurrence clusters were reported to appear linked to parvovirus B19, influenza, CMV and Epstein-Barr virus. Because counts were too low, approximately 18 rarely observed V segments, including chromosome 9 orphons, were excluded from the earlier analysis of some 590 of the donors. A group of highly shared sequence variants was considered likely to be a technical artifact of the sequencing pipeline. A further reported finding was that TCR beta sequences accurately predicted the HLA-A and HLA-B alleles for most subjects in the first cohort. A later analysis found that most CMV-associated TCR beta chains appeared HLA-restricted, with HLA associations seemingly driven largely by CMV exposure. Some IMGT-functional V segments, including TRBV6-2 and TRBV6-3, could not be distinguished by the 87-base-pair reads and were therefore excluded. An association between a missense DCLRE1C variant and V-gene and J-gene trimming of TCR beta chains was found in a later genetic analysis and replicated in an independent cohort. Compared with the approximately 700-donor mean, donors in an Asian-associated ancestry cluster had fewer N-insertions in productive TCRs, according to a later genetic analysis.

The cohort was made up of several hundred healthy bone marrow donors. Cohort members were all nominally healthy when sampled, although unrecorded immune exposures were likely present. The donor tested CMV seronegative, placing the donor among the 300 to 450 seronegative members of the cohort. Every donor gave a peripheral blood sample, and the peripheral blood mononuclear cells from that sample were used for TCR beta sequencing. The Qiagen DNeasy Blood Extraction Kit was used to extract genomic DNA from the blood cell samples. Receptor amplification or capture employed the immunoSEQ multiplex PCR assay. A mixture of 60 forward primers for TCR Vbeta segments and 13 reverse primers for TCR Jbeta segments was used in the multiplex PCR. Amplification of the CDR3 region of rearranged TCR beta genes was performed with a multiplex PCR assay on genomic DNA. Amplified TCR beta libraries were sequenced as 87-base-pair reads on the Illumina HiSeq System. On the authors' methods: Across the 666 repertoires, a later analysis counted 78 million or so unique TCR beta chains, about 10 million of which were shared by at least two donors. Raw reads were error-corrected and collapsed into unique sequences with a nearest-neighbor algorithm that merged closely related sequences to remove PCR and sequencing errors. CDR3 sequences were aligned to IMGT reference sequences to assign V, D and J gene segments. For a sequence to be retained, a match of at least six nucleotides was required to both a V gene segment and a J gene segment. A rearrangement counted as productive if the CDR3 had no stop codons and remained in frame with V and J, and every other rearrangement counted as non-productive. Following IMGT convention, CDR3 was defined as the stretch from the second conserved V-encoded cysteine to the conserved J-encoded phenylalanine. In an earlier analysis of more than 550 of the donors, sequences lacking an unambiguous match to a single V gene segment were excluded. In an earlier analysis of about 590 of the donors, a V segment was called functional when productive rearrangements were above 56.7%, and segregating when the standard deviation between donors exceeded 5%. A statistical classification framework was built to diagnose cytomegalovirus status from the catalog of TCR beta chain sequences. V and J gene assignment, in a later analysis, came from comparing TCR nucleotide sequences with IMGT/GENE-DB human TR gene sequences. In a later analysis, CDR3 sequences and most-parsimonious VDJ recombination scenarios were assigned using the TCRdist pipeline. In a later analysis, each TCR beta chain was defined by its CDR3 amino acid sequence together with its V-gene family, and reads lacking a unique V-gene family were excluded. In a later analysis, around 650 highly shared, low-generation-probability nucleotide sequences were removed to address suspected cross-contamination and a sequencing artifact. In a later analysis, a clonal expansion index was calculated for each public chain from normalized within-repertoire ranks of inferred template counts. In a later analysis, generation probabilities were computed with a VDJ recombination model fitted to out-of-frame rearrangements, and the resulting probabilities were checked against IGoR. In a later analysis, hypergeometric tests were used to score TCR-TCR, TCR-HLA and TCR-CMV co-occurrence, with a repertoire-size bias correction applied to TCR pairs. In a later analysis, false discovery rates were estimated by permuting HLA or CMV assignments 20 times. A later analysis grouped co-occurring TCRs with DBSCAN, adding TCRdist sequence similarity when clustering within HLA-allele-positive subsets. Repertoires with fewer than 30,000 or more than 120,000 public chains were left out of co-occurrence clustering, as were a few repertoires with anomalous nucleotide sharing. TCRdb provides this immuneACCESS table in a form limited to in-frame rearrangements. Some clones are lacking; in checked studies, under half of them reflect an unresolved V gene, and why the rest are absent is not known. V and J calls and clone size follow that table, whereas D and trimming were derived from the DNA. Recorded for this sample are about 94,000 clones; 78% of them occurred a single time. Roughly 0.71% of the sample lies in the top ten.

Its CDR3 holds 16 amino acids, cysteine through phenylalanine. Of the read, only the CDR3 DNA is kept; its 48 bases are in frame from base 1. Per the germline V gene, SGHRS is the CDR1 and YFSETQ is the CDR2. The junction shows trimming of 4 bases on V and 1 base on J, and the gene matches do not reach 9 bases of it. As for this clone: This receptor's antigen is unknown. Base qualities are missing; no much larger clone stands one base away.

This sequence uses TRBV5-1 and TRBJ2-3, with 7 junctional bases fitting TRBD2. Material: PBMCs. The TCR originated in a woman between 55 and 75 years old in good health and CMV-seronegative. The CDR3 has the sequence CASSPPRGGGTDTQYF. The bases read TGCGCCAGCAGCCCACCCCGCGGGGGAGGCACAGATACGCAGTATTTT.